Each of the 20 T cell receptor beta chains below was sequenced from the same sample in a study of cytotoxic CD8 clonotypes in ibrutinib-treated CLL. Repertoires were generated with immunoSEQ multiplex PCR, while TCRdb's copy carries only in-frame clones and drops some. The sample has some 200,000 clones; about two thirds are singletons. The sample in question was PBMCs, obtained after 24 months of ibrutinib treatment. These receptors were taken from a human donor with chronic lymphocytic leukemia.

In the case of this clone: Its ends do not fully match the called genes, so a read error is possible. The chain uses TRBV10-3 and TRBJ2-7; tentative D call: TRBD1 (5 bases). The CDR3 runs to 14 residues. Germline CDR1 ENHRY, CDR2 SYGVKD. CDR3 protein: CAIRPIGDTYEQYF. In DNA, the CDR3 is TGTGCCATCCGTCCAATAGGGGATACCTATGAGCAGTACTTC.

The rearrangement joins TRBV5-6 to TRBJ2-1; 9 bases match TRBD2. The CDR3 is made up of 15 amino acids. V trimming: 1 base; J trimming: 3 bases; junction bases outside the gene matches: 2. Germline CDR1 is SGHDT and CDR2 is YYEEEE. The CDR3 DNA reads TGTGCCAGCAGCTTGTCGACTAGCGGCTACAATGAGCAGTTCTTC. Protein product: CASSLSTSGYNEQFF. Combining the CDR3 with reference TRBV5-6 and TRBJ2-1 gives the whole variable domain DAGVTQSPTHLIKTRGQQVTLRCSPKSGHDTVSWYQQALGQGPQFIFQYYEEEERQRGNFPDRFSGHQFPNYSSELNVNALLLGDSALYLCASSLSTSGYNEQFFGPGTRLTVL.

The rearrangement links TRBV6-5 to TRBJ2-5; the D gene could be TRBD1 or TRBD2 (9 bases each). The length of the CDR3 is 15 residues. CDR1 and CDR2 from the germline V gene are MNHEY and SVGAGI. V dropped 6 bases and J dropped 3 bases, with 17 bases sitting between them. CDR3 nucleotides: TGTGCCAGCAGGGACAGGGGCGGGGGGGAAGAGACCCAGTACTTC. Its translation is CASRDRGGGEETQYF.

V is TRBV28 and J is TRBJ2-7; D is unresolved. Germline lookup yields CDR1 MDHEN and CDR2 SYDVKM. Trimming removed 4 bases from V and 2 bases from J, with 15 bases in between. CDR3 size: 15 residues. The CDR3 here is CASSSFDSKPYEQYF. For the CDR3, the DNA is TGTGCCAGCAGTTCCTTTGATAGTAAGCCCTACGAGCAGTACTTC.

This chain joins TRBV6-4 and TRBJ2-2; 8 bases map to TRBD1. CDR1 and CDR2 (germline): MRHNA, SNTAGT. CDR3 size: 14 residues. V shed 2 bases and J 5 bases; nucleotides not matched to a gene: 1. The CDR3 protein is CASSDGTGTGELFF. The CDR3 nucleotides are TGTGCCAGCAGTGACGGGACAGGAACCGGGGAGCTGTTTTTT.

A single count supports this clone. J is TRBJ2-4 and V is TRBV9, with 7 bases lining up with TRBD2. The trim removed 2 bases at V and 5 bases at J, leaving 4 bases unmatched. CDR1 and CDR2 from the germline V gene are SGDLS and YYNGEE. The CDR3 has 14 amino acids. The CDR3 protein is CASSVTSLQNIQYF. The CDR3 nucleotides read TGTGCCAGCAGCGTGACTAGCTTGCAAAACATTCAGTACTTC.

The chain couples TRBV7-6 to TRBJ1-3; D is unresolved. The length of the CDR3 is 14 residues. Germline loops: CDR1 SGHVS, CDR2 FNYEAQ. Trimming pared 1 base from V and 11 bases from J, leaving 15 bases between. DNA for the CDR3: TGTGCCAGCAGCTTAGGGGAAAAGGGTTTCCCCATATATTTT. The encoded protein is CASSLGEKGFPIYF.

The chain joins TRBV28 to TRBJ2-5; the D gene is possibly TRBD2 (6 bases). Germline loops: CDR1 MDHEN, CDR2 SYDVKM. Deletions cut 8 bases from V and 4 bases from J, with 17 bases between. This CDR3 is 14 amino acids long. In nucleotides, the CDR3 is TGTGCCAGCTCCCTCCGGGGGAGACGAGAGACCCAGTACTTC. This sequence encodes CASSLRGRRETQYF.

The V gene is TRBV5-8, the J gene TRBJ1-5; 7 bases agree with TRBD1. This CDR3 contains 16 residues. Germline-derived CDR1 and CDR2 are SGHTS and YDEGEE. V gave up 4 bases and J gave up 2 bases; unmatched junction bases: 9. This CDR3 is CASSGVTGVGNQPQHF. Here the CDR3 DNA reads TGTGCCAGCAGCGGAGTTACAGGGGTTGGCAATCAGCCCCAGCATTTT.

This chain joins TRBV7-3 and TRBJ2-5, with D hard to call. The germline V gene encodes CDR1 SGHTA and CDR2 FQGTGA. This CDR3 is 12 amino acids long. V shed 2 bases and J shed 5 bases, with 6 bases lying between them. This chain's CDR3 is CASSLLGETQYF. CDR3 DNA: TGTGCCAGCAGCTTATTGGGGGAGACCCAGTACTTC. Looking up the rest from reference TRBV7-3 and TRBJ2-5 gives the full variable domain: GAGVSQTPSNKVTEKGKYVELRCDPISGHTALYWYRQSLGQGPEFLIYFQGTGAADDSGLPNDRFFAVRPEGSVSTLKIQRTERGDSAVYLCASSLLGETQYFGPGTRLLVL.

J is TRBJ1-1 and V is TRBV7-9; D gene ambiguous. This CDR3 region has 13 residues. In germline, CDR1 is SEHNR, CDR2 FQNEAQ (reference sequence). Trimming left V 2 bases short and J 0 bases short, with 4 bases between. CDR3 residues: CASSLRLNTEAFF. DNA of the CDR3: TGTGCCAGCAGCTTACGCTTGAACACTGAAGCTTTCTTT.

This clone was counted between two and nine times. Here the CDR3 DNA reads TGTGCCAGCAGCCTCGTATGGACTAGCTACAATGAGCAGTTCTTC. This gives the protein CASSLVWTSYNEQFF. This sequence joins TRBV27 and TRBJ2-1, with 7 bases matching TRBD2. The junction had 8 bases not matched to a gene; V was cut back by 6 bases and J by 3 bases. The CDR3 length is 15 residues. Germline CDR1 MNHEY, CDR2 SMNVEV (reference sequence).

This chain links TRBV18 with TRBJ2-1; no definite D call. The CDR3 has 13 residues. Per the germline V gene, CDR1 is KGHSH and CDR2 is LQKENI. The V end lost 0 bases, the J end lost 7 bases, and 7 bases lay between the germline ends. The CDR3 bases are TGTGCCAGCTCACCACCTGGGTTTAATGAGCAGTTCTTC. Translated: CASSPPGFNEQFF.

This clone came up once. V and J are TRBV28 and TRBJ2-7; 9 bases match TRBD1. The CDR3 totals 15 residues. V was clipped by 5 bases and J by 7 bases; unmatched bases: 12. Germline CDR1 is MDHEN and CDR2 is SYDVKM. The CDR3 sequence is CASSPSGTGSWEQYF. The CDR3 DNA sequence: TGTGCCAGCAGTCCGTCCGGGACAGGGTCGTGGGAGCAGTACTTC.

CDR3 nucleotide sequence: TGTGCCAGCAGCCGCTTGACGGAAAATCATCCGGGGCGCTACACCTTC. This codes for CASSRLTENHPGRYTF. The chain joins TRBV7-8 to TRBJ1-2; a weak D match, TRBD1 (5 bases). Germline loops: CDR1 SGHVS, CDR2 FQNEAQ. CDR3 length: 16 residues. Trimming took off 5 bases at V and 9 bases at J, with 25 bases between the two ends.

This rearrangement joins TRBV14 to TRBJ2-7; 9 nucleotides match TRBD2. The CDR3 totals 17 residues. The trim removed 3 bases at V and 0 bases at J, leaving 9 bases unmatched. The V gene's germline CDR1 is SGHDN and CDR2 FVKESK. For the CDR3, the DNA is TGTGCCAGCAGCCACTACCAGACTAGCGGATTCTCCTACGAGCAGTACTTC. Its translation: CASSHYQTSGFSYEQYF.

This clone was detected only a few times. V and J are TRBV4-3 and TRBJ1-4, with 7 bases aligning to TRBD1. The CDR3 loop spans 13 amino acids. V was clipped by 5 bases and J by 4 bases; unmatched bases: 1. Germline V gene sequence: CDR1 LGHNA, CDR2 YSLEER. The CDR3 spells CASSGTDNEKLFF. Here the CDR3 DNA reads TGCGCCAGCAGCGGGACAGATAATGAAAAACTGTTTTTT.

This chain links TRBV5-6 with TRBJ2-3; 11 bases match TRBD2. CDR1 is SGHDT, CDR2 YYEEEE, per germline. J gave up 4 bases and V 2 bases, and 15 bases lay outside the gene matches. The CDR3 is made up of 19 amino acids. Here the CDR3 DNA reads TGTGCCAGCAGCTTCGGGGGAGTAGCGGGAGGGCAGAGGGCAGATACGCAGTATTTT. Its protein product is CASSFGGVAGGQRADTQYF.

This clone was seen a single time. The V call is TRBV29-1, the J call TRBJ2-7; 9 bases fit TRBD2. CDR1 and CDR2 from the germline V gene are SQVTM and ANQGSEA. V lost 4 bases to trimming and J lost 2 bases; unmatched junction nucleotides: 9. The CDR3 loop spans 15 amino acids. CDR3 region: CSVAAGGRFTYEQYF. Written as DNA, the CDR3 is TGCAGCGTTGCAGCGGGAGGTCGTTTTACCTACGAGCAGTACTTC.

This chain links TRBV27 with TRBJ2-3, with D maybe TRBD2 (5 bases). Trimming took 1 base from V and 0 from J, leaving 17 bases between them. The germline gives CDR1 MNHEY, CDR2 SMNVEV (reference sequence). The CDR3 totals 18 residues. The chain's CDR3 is CASSLLSLGSFSTDTQYF. CDR3 nucleotide sequence: TGTGCCAGCAGTTTATTGTCTTTAGGGAGTTTTAGCACAGATACGCAGTATTTT.